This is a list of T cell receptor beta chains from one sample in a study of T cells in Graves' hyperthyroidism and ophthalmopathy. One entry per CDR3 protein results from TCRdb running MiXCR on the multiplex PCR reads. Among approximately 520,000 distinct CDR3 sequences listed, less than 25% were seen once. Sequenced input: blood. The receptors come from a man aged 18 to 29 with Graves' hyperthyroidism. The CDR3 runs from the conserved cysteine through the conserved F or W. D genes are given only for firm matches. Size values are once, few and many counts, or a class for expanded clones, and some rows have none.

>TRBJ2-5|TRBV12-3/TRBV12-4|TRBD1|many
CASSSGTVVAQYF
TGTGCCAGCAGTTCCGGGACAGTGGTGGCCCAGTACTTC
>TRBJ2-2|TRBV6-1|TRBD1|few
CASSQGEVDTGELFF
TGTGCCAGCTCACAGGGGGAGGTGGACACCGGGGAGCTGTTTTTT
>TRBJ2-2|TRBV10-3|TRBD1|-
CAISEFGQGQNTGELFF
TGTGCCATCAGTGAGTTCGGACAGGGTCAGAACACCGGGGAGCTGTTTTTT
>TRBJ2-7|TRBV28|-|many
CASSRIKGPYSYEQYF
TGTGCCAGCAGTAGAATTAAGGGGCCTTACTCCTACGAGCAGTACTTC
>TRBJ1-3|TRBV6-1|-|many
CATRDGRSGNTIYF
TGTGCCACGCGGGACGGCCGCTCTGGAAACACCATATATTTT
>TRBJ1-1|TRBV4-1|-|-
CASSPTGYMDTEAFF
TGCGCCAGCAGCCCGACAGGATATATGGACACTGAAGCTTTCTTT
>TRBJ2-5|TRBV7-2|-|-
CASSPHTSTWETQYF
TGTGCCAGCAGCCCACACACCAGTACATGGGAGACCCAGTACTTC
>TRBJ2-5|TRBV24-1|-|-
CATSDLVRDPTGTQYF
TGTGCCACCAGTGACCTCGTTCGGGATCCCACGGGGACCCAGTACTTC
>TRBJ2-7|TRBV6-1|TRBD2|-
CASSEAPSGDYEQYF
TGTGCCAGCAGTGAAGCGCCTAGCGGGGACTACGAGCAGTACTTC
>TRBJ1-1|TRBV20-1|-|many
CSARKLTGTREAFF
TGCAGTGCTAGAAAACTCACAGGGACGCGAGAAGCTTTCTTT
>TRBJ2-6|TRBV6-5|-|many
CASSYLREAGANVLTF
TGTGCCAGCAGTTACTTAAGGGAAGCTGGGGCCAACGTCCTGACTTTC
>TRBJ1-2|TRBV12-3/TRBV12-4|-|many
CASSFDGYGYTF
TGTGCCAGCAGTTTCGACGGCTATGGCTACACCTTC
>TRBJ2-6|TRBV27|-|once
CASTPVGANVLTF
TGTGCCAGCACTCCCGTGGGGGCCAACGTCCTGACTTTC
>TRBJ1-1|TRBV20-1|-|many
CSASDWTDYTDTEAFF
TGCAGTGCTAGTGATTGGACCGACTATACGGACACTGAAGCTTTCTTT
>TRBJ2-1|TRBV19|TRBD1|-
CASSMGTGGAHEQFF
TGTGCCAGTAGTATGGGGACAGGGGGCGCGCATGAGCAGTTCTTC
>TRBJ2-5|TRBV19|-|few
CASSMGTGGEETQYF
TGTGCCAGTAGTATGGGCACAGGGGGGGAAGAGACCCAGTACTTC
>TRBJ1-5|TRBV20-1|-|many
CSASWTAPNQPQHF
TGCAGTGCTTCCTGGACTGCGCCGAATCAGCCCCAGCATTTT
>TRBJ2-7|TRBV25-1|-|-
CASTQSGRAGEQYF
TGTGCCAGCACCCAGTCCGGCAGAGCTGGCGAGCAGTACTTC
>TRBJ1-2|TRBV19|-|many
CASSIQDRYGYTF
TGTGCCAGTAGTATTCAAGACCGTTATGGCTACACCTTC
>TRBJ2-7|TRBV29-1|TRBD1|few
CSVGKGGNEQYF
TGCAGCGTTGGAAAAGGGGGCAACGAGCAGTACTTC
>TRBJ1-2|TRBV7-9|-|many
CASSLGGSYTF
TGTGCCAGCAGCTTAGGAGGGAGCTACACCTTC
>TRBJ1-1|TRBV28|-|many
CASRIFSRPNTEAFF
TGTGCCAGCAGAATCTTCAGCCGGCCGAACACTGAAGCTTTCTTT
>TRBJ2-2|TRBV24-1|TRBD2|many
CATSDPLAGGISGGELFF
TGTGCCACCAGTGACCCACTAGCGGGGGGTATAAGTGGAGGGGAGCTGTTTTTT
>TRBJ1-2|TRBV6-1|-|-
CASSEIGLDPFGGYTF
TGTGCCAGCAGTGAAATAGGATTGGACCCTTTCGGAGGCTACACCTTC
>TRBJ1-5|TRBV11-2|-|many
CASSYSAGQPQHF
TGTGCCAGCAGCTACTCCGCCGGACAGCCCCAGCATTTT
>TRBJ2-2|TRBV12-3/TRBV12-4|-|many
CASSTGPYTGELFF
TGTGCCAGCAGTACCGGGCCTTACACCGGGGAGCTGTTTTTT
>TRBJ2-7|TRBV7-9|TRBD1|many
CASAGQGYEQYF
TGTGCCAGCGCCGGACAGGGCTACGAGCAGTACTTC
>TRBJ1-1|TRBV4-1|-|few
CASSQLRGLNTEAFF
TGCGCCAGCAGCCAGCTACGGGGGCTGAACACTGAAGCTTTCTTT
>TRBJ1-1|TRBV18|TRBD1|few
CASSRSTGVLNTEAFF
TGTGCCAGCTCAAGGAGTACAGGGGTCTTGAACACTGAAGCTTTCTTT
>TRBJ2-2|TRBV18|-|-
CASSPLGTPNTGELFF
TGTGCCAGCTCACCACTTGGGACACCGAACACCGGGGAGCTGTTTTTT
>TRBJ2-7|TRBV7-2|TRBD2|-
CASSASGLVGEQYF
TGTGCCAGCAGCGCTTCCGGACTAGTAGGCGAGCAGTACTTC
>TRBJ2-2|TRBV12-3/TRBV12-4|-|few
CASSTTGTSYTGELFF
TGTGCCAGCAGTACGACAGGAACCTCGTACACCGGGGAGCTGTTTTTT
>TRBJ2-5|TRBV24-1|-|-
CATSVRSGLLQETQYF
TGTGCCACCAGTGTACGGTCAGGGCTACTACAAGAGACCCAGTACTTC
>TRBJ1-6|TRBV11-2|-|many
CASSSPTVYNSPLHF
TGTGCCAGCAGCTCGCCGACAGTATATAATTCACCCCTCCACTTT
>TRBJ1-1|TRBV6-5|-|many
CASSYRTTNTEAFF
TGTGCCAGCAGTTACAGGACAACGAACACTGAAGCTTTCTTT
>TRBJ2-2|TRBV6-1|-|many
CASRGPNTGELFF
TGTGCCAGCAGGGGGCCCAACACCGGGGAGCTGTTTTTT
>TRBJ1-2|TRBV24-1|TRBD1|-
CATSDSGTGRYGYTF
TGTGCCACCAGTGATTCGGGGACAGGACGTTATGGCTACACCTTC
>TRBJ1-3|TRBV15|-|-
CATSGGSSGNTIYF
TGTGCCACCAGCGGGGGGAGCTCTGGAAACACCATATATTTT
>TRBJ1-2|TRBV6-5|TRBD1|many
CASSLGTAEGYGYTF
TGTGCCAGCAGTTTGGGGACAGCCGAAGGATATGGCTACACCTTC
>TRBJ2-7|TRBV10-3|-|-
CAISERGDSLEQYF
TGTGCCATCAGTGAGAGGGGGGATAGTCTCGAGCAGTACTTC
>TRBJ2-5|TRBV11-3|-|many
CASSLGSAQETQYF
TGTGCCAGCAGCTTAGGTTCAGCCCAAGAGACCCAGTACTTC
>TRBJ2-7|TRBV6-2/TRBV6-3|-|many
CASSVHPINYEQYF
TGTGCCAGCAGTGTTCACCCGATTAACTACGAGCAGTACTTC
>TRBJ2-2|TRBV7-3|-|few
CASSLTKSGELFF
TGTGCCAGCAGTTTGACAAAGTCCGGGGAGCTGTTTTTT
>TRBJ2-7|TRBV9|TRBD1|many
CASSVGTGEYEQYF
TGTGCCAGCAGCGTTGGGACAGGGGAATACGAGCAGTACTTC
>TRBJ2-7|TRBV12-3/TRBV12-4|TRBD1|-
CASSPGQSPEQYF
TGTGCCAGCAGCCCGGGACAGAGTCCCGAGCAGTACTTC
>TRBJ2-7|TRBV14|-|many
CASSQGSYYEQYF
TGTGCCAGCAGCCAAGGCAGTTACTACGAGCAGTACTTC
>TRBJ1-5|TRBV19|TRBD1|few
CASSLGQGWKYSNQPQHF
TGTGCCAGTAGTTTGGGACAGGGGTGGAAGTATAGCAATCAGCCCCAGCATTTT
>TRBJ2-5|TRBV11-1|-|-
CASSLAPLPRGPLVETQYF
TGTGCCAGCAGCTTAGCCCCCCTTCCACGGGGTCCACTAGTGGAGACCCAGTACTTC
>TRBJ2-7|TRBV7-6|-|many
CASTPSPGAYEQYF
TGTGCCAGCACCCCTTCTCCGGGCGCCTACGAGCAGTACTTC
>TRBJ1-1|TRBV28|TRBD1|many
CASSPLQGSTEAFF
TGTGCCAGCAGTCCTTTACAGGGGAGCACTGAGGCTTTCTTT
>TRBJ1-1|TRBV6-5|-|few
CASSWGGLNTEAFF
TGTGCCAGCAGTTGGGGGGGGCTGAACACTGAAGCTTTCTTC
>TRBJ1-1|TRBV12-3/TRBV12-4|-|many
CASSFVRGTEAFF
TGTGCCAGCAGTTTTGTCCGGGGCACTGAAGCTTTCTTT
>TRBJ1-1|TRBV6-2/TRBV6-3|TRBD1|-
CASRRDRGLIKELNTEAFF
TGTGCCAGCAGGAGGGACAGGGGGCTAATAAAAGAGCTGAACACTGAAGCTTTCTTT
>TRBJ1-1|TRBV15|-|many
CATSRVGRSAPNTEAFF
TGTGCCACCAGCAGAGTGGGCAGGTCAGCTCCGAACACTGAAGCTTTCTTT
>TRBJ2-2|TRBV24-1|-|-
CATSDPSDAGELFF
TGTGCCACCAGTGATCCCTCGGATGCCGGGGAGCTGTTTTTT
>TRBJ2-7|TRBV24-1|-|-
CVSSDGPIGSSYEQYF
TGTGTCTCCAGTGATGGGCCGATAGGGAGCTCCTACGAGCAGTACTTC
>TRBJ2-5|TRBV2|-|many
CASSWGPPQETQYF
TGTGCCAGCAGTTGGGGACCCCCCCAAGAGACCCAGTACTTC
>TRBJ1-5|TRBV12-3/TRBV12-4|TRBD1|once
CASRPGTGALRQPQHF
TGTGCCAGCCGTCCCGGGACAGGGGCTTTAAGGCAGCCCCAGCATTTT
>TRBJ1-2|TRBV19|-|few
CASWGPAGYTF
TGTGCCAGCTGGGGGCCGGCGGGCTACACCTTC
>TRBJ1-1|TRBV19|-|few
CASSIGIPGITEAFF
TGTGCCAGTAGTATAGGGATCCCAGGGATAACTGAAGCTTTCTTT